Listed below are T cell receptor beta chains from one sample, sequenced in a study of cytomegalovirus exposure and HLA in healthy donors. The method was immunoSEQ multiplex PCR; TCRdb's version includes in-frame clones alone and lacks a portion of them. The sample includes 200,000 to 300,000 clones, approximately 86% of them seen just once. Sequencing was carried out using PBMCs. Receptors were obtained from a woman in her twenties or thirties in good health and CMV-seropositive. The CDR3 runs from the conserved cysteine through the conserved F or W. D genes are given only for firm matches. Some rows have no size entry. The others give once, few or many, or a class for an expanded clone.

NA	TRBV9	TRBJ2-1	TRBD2	TGTGCCAGCAGCGTAGCCACTAGCGGGAGGTATGAGCAGTTCTTC	CASSVATSGRYEQFF
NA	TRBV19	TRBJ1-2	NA	TGTGCCAGTAGTTGGGCCTCGAGTAACTATGGCTACACCTTC	CASSWASSNYGYTF
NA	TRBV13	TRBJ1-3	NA	TGTGCCAGCAGCTCGACAGCTGGAAACACCATATATTTT	CASSSTAGNTIYF
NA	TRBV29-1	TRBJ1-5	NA	TGCAGCGTTGTAGTCGTGGGGGGAAACGATCAGCCCCAGCATTTT	CSVVVVGGNDQPQHF
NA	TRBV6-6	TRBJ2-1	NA	TGTGCCAGCAGTTCACTTACATCTCTAGCGGAGCAGTTCTTC	CASSSLTSLAEQFF
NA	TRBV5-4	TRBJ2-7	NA	TGTGCCAGCAGCTTGGAAAGGGACAACTACGAGCAGTACTTC	CASSLERDNYEQYF
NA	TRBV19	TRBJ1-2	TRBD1	TGTGCCAGTAGTCCTCAGGGGGTAGGTGGTGGCTACACCTTC	CASSPQGVGGGYTF
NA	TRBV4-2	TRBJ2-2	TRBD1	TGTGCCAGCAGCCAAGTGGGACAGGGCTACACCGGGGAGCTGTTTTTT	CASSQVGQGYTGELFF
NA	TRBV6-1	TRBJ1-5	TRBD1	TGTGCCAGCAGTGTCCGGGACAGGATGTTGCGGCAGCCCCAGCATTTT	CASSVRDRMLRQPQHF
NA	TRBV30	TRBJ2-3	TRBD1	TGTGCCTGGAGTGTCGGACAGGGGATCACAGATACGCAGTATTTT	CAWSVGQGITDTQYF
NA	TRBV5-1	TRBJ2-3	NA	TGCGCCAGCAGCTTGGGAGGCTCGGGAGATACGCAGTATTTT	CASSLGGSGDTQYF
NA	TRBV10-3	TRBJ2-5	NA	TGTGCCATCAGTGGACAGGATCAAGAGACCCAGTACTTC	CAISGQDQETQYF
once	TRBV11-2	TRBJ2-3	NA	TGTGCCAGCAGCTCCCTTCGGTTATTAGATCACACAGATACGCAGTATTTT	CASSSLRLLDHTDTQYF
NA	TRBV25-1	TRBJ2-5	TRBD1	TGTGCCAGCAGTGAGGACAGGATCCAAGAGACCCAGTACTTC	CASSEDRIQETQYF
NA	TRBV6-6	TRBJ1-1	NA	TGTGCCAGCAGTTACTCCGCGAGCCCCCCGAACACTGAAGCTTTCTTT	CASSYSASPPNTEAFF
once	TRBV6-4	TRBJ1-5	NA	TGTGCCAGCAGTGTCCTTCCGAATGGTTCCTATAGCAATCAGCCCCAGCATTTT	CASSVLPNGSYSNQPQHF
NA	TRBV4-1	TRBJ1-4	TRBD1	TGCGCCAGCAGCCAACAGGGGGTATCGGAAAAACTGTTTTTT	CASSQQGVSEKLFF
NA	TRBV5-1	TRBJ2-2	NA	TGCGCCAGCAGCTTGGGACTATCTACCGGGGAGCTGTTTTTT	CASSLGLSTGELFF
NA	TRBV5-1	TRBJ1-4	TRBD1	TGCGCCAGCAGCCCGGACAGGGAAAAACTGTTTTTT	CASSPDREKLFF
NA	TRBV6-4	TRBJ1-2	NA	TGTGCCAGCAGTGCCTCCGGAGGGCGGCAGGGCTACACCTTC	CASSASGGRQGYTF
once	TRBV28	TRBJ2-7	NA	TGTGCCAGCAGTTTCGTTTTTAGAGAGCTTAGCTCCTACGAGCAGTACTTC	CASSFVFRELSSYEQYF
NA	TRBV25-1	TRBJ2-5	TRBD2	TGTGCCAGCACCAAGGGCGGGAGCGGGGAGACCCAGTACTTC	CASTKGGSGETQYF
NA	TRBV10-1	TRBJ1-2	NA	TGCGCCAGCTCGGACGGGGACTATGGCTACACCTTC	CASSDGDYGYTF
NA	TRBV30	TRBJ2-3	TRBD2	TGTGCCTGGAGTGTAGCGGGGGGCCCCACAGATACGCAGTATTTT	CAWSVAGGPTDTQYF